Reported below is one TCR beta chain. The antigen is not known. The sample belongs to a study of cytomegalovirus exposure and HLA in healthy donors. Study-level results: In most subjects, TCR beta sequences reportedly gave accurate predictions of HLA-A and HLA-B alleles. An analysis was carried out later, and it reportedly showed fewer N-insertions in an Asian-associated ancestry cluster than the approximately 670-donor mean.

The CDR3 consists of 10 residues. The V end lost 6 bases, the J end lost 4 bases, and 7 bases lay between the germline ends. Germline V lookup: CDR1 SQVTM, CDR2 ANQGSEA. Primers included in the PCR were 60 Vbeta and 13 Jbeta primers. The authors' processing: Unique TCR beta chains totaled approximately 83 million in a later count, with roughly 10 million of them shared. The data were produced by immunoSEQ multiplex PCR, yet TCRdb's version contains in-frame clones alone and is incomplete. The V and J calls and clone size are taken from that table; D and trimming were inferred from the DNA. The sample yields 150,000 to 200,000 clones, approximately 84% seen once.

The TCR originated in a woman aged 25 to 39 in good health and CMV-seropositive. Sample: PBMCs. The V and J genes are TRBV29-1 and TRBJ2-7; perhaps TRBD2 as D (5 bases). The CDR3, as DNA: TGCAGCGTAAGCGGTTACGAGCAGTACTTC. It specifies CSVSGYEQYF.